A single sample is the source of the 17 T cell receptor beta chains below, sequenced in a study of cytomegalovirus exposure and HLA in healthy donors. 13 Jbeta primers and 60 Vbeta primers were used for the PCR. Libraries were prepared by immunoSEQ multiplex PCR; TCRdb keeps only in-frame clonotypes and omits some of them. The table records about 240,000 clones, 75% to 85% of them present only once. The material sequenced was PBMCs. The source is a woman aged 55-70 years in good health and CMV-seropositive.

This clone was seen just once. V usage is TRBV9 and J usage is TRBJ1-5; D is unclear. The CDR3 consists of 15 residues. The ends were cut back, 1 base at V and 0 bases at J, with 8 bases in the middle. The germline gives CDR1 SGDLS, CDR2 YYNGEE. The CDR3 nucleotides are TGTGCCAGCAGCGTAACCGGAGGTAGCAATCAGCCCCAGCATTTT. This codes for CASSVTGGSNQPQHF.

This clone was recorded a few times. The rearrangement uses TRBV5-1 and TRBJ2-2; D call uncertain. The germline V gene encodes CDR1 SGHRS and CDR2 YFSETQ. V lost 7 bases, J lost 2 bases, and 15 bases lay in between. This CDR3 spans 15 amino acids. The CDR3, as DNA: TGCGCCAGCCGAGGTGGGTCGTACAACACCGGGGAGCTGTTTTTT. This gives the protein CASRGGSYNTGELFF.

V is TRBV21-1 and J is TRBJ1-4; the DNA was not compared with TRBD1, the D call given in the table. TRBV21-1 is designated a pseudogene. The length of the CDR3 is 15 residues. The CDR3 DNA reads TGTGCCAGCAGCAATATTGGGACAAAGCATGAAAAACTGTTTTTT. Its translation: CASSNIGTKHEKLFF.

The chain recombines TRBV2 with TRBJ1-1, with 12 bases identical to TRBD1. The CDR3 extends over 17 amino acids. CDR1 is SNHLY, CDR2 FYNNEI, per germline. After removal of 8 bases from V and 6 bases from J, the junction contained 16 bases not matched to a gene. The CDR3 sequence: CASRPGTGGGISAEAFF. For the CDR3, the DNA is TGTGCCAGCCGTCCCGGGACAGGGGGCGGAATAAGCGCTGAAGCTTTCTTT.

The V call is TRBV6-1, the J call TRBJ1-4; 7 bases agree with TRBD1. Per the germline V gene, CDR1 is MNHNS and CDR2 is SASEGT. The CDR3 is 14 residues long. The V segment lost 7 bases and the J segment 4 bases; nucleotides outside the gene matches: 6. CDR3 nucleotide sequence: TGTGCCAGCACCGAAGGGGGCCTTAATGAAAAACTGTTTTTT. Protein sequence: CASTEGGLNEKLFF.

V is TRBV5-5 and J is TRBJ2-1, with TRBD2 as a possible D gene (5 bases). The CDR3 covers 12 residues. The germline V gene has CDR1 SGHKS and CDR2 YYEKEE (reference sequence). Between the trimmed V and J ends, which lost 1 base and 8 bases, there was a span of 7 bases. The CDR3 is CASSLREHEQFF. CDR3 sequence (DNA): TGTGCCAGCAGCTTGAGGGAGCATGAGCAGTTCTTC.

The V and J genes are TRBV5-1 and TRBJ2-4; TRBD1 aligns across 8 bases. The CDR3 sequence is 16 residues long. Germline V gives CDR1 SGHRS, CDR2 YFSETQ. Losses at the gene ends were 4 bases for V and 0 bases for J; bases not matched to a gene: 6. The CDR3 nucleotides are TGCGCCAGCAGCGGGGGACAGGTACTAGCCAAAAACATTCAGTACTTC. Protein product: CASSGGQVLAKNIQYF. The whole variable domain, filled in from reference TRBV5-1 and TRBJ2-4, reads KAGVTQTPRYLIKTRGQQVTLSCSPISGHRSVSWYQQTPGQGLQFLFEYFSETQRNKGNFPGRFSGRQFSNSRSEMNVSTLELGDSALYLCASSGGQVLAKNIQYFGAGTRLSVL.

The rearrangement uses TRBV15 and TRBJ2-1; 9 bases are shared with TRBD2. Germline CDR1 LNHNV, CDR2 YYDKDF (reference sequence). The J segment lost 8 bases and the V segment lost 3 bases, leaving 8 bases of the junction unmatched. This CDR3 contains 15 residues. The CDR3 protein is CATSSIAGVMYEQFF. Written as DNA, the CDR3 is TGTGCCACCAGCAGTATAGCGGGAGTGATGTATGAGCAGTTCTTC.

This chain links TRBV28 with TRBJ1-5, with D unresolved. This CDR3 contains 13 residues. Looked up from germline, CDR1 is MDHEN and CDR2 is SYDVKM. V shed 2 bases and J shed 1 base, with 3 bases lying between them. The CDR3 is CASSLISNQPQHF. Written as DNA, the CDR3 is TGTGCCAGCAGTTTAATAAGCAATCAGCCCCAGCATTTT.

The sample holds a few counts of this clone. The chain uses TRBV5-1 and TRBJ2-7, with 12 bases matching TRBD2. This CDR3 spans 16 amino acids. J was trimmed by 2 bases and V by 3 bases; bases with no gene match: 6. Germline CDR1 and CDR2: SGHRS and YFSETQ. CDR3 in DNA: TGCGCCAGCAGCTCCGGCGGACTAGCGGGAACCTACGAGCAGTACTTC. It is translated as CASSSGGLAGTYEQYF.

The chain has TRBV28 and TRBJ1-2; D possibly corresponds to TRBD1 (5 bases). The V and J ends lost 6 bases and 2 bases respectively, with 13 bases between them. The V gene's germline CDR1 is MDHEN and CDR2 SYDVKM. The CDR3 covers 14 residues. CDR3 sequence: CASSTSTENYGYTF. As DNA, the CDR3 is TGTGCCAGCAGCACCTCGACAGAGAACTATGGCTACACCTTC.

This chain joins TRBV10-3 and TRBJ2-3; 7 bases line up with TRBD2. The CDR3 has 16 residues. The germline gives CDR1 ENHRY, CDR2 SYGVKD. The V segment lost 7 bases and the J segment 1 base; nucleotides outside the gene matches: 11. The CDR3 loop reads CAINQASSGRTDTQYF. The CDR3 bases are TGTGCCATCAACCAAGCTTCTAGCGGACGCACAGATACGCAGTATTTT.

This clone appeared a single time. This chain connects TRBV6-5 to TRBJ2-7, with 8 bases fitting TRBD2. Germline CDR1 and CDR2: MNHEY and SVGAGI. Unmatched junction bases numbered 6, after V lost 2 bases and J lost 3 bases. This CDR3 spans 15 amino acids. CDR3 in amino acids: CASSYDSSGVYEQYF. The CDR3 coding sequence is TGTGCCAGCAGTTACGATAGTAGCGGGGTCTACGAGCAGTACTTC.

This sequence joins TRBV6-1 and TRBJ2-7, with TRBD1 matching over 7 bases. The CDR3 spans 14 residues. Losses at the gene ends were 7 bases for V and 4 bases for J; bases not matched to a gene: 10. CDR1 is MNHNS and CDR2 is SASEGT in the germline V gene. The CDR3 here is CASTSGTEVYEQYF. In nucleotides, the CDR3 is TGTGCCAGCACATCCGGGACAGAAGTTTACGAGCAGTACTTC.

The count of this clone is one. The V and J genes are TRBV11-1 and TRBJ2-7, with D perhaps TRBD1 (5 bases). Per germline, CDR1 SGHAT and CDR2 FQDESV (reference sequence). This CDR3 contains 15 residues. Trimming took off 4 bases at V and 0 bases at J, with 13 bases between the two ends. The CDR3 sequence is CASSSTGHLSYEQYF. CDR3 bases: TGTGCCAGCAGCTCAACAGGCCACCTCTCCTACGAGCAGTACTTC.

This clone appeared a few times. This sequence joins TRBV19 and TRBJ1-2; perhaps TRBD1 as D (5 bases). CDR1 LNHDA and CDR2 SQIVND come from the germline V gene (reference sequence). Trimming left V 4 bases short and J 2 bases short, with 17 bases between. This CDR3 contains 16 residues. CDR3 sequence reads: CASSRSGGLPNYGYTF. The CDR3 DNA sequence: TGTGCCAGTAGTAGGTCCGGGGGATTACCGAACTATGGCTACACCTTC.

The rearrangement joins TRBV6-1 to TRBJ2-7; D possibly corresponds to TRBD1 (5 bases). CDR1 is MNHNS and CDR2 is SASEGT in the germline V gene. The length of the CDR3 is 15 residues. The V end lost 3 bases, the J end lost 6 bases, and 18 bases lay between the germline ends. The CDR3 protein is CASSDLRTLAFEQYF. The CDR3, as DNA: TGTGCCAGCAGTGATCTCCGGACATTAGCATTCGAGCAGTACTTC.